This T cell receptor beta chain was recorded in a study of T cell repertoires in cytomegalovirus infection. Study-level background: HLA-B-restricted CMV epitopes that are well studied, plus recently identified HLA-C-restricted ones, were used by the study.

General study findings and limits: Identification of carriers of CMV plus the relevant HLA was achieved through cumulative public TCR beta family frequency. HLA-C-restricted CMV clonotypes gave the most frequent clonotype in two of eight donors.

The table lists this clonotype with many counts. What it binds is not known. Using its own MiXCR run on the reads, TCRdb lists one record per CDR3 protein. The repertoire holds hundreds of thousands of distinct CDR3 sequences, less than 35% seen once, with around 15% in the top ten. V was cut by 2 bases and J by 0 bases, with 11 bases left in between. This CDR3 region has 17 residues. Per germline, CDR1 SGHVS and CDR2 FNYEAQ. Source: cultured CD8+ T cells from PBMCs, taken from culture after CMV antigen stimulation. The clonotype originates from a human donor in good health (CMV status not recorded). Some clones in this sample may be carry-over from other donors' samples. This sequence joins TRBV7-6 and TRBJ2-6; the D is unclear. The CDR3 sequence: CASSLRDHNSGANVLTF. In DNA, the CDR3 is TGTGCCAGCAGCTTAAGAGACCATAACTCTGGGGCCAACGTCCTGACTTTC.